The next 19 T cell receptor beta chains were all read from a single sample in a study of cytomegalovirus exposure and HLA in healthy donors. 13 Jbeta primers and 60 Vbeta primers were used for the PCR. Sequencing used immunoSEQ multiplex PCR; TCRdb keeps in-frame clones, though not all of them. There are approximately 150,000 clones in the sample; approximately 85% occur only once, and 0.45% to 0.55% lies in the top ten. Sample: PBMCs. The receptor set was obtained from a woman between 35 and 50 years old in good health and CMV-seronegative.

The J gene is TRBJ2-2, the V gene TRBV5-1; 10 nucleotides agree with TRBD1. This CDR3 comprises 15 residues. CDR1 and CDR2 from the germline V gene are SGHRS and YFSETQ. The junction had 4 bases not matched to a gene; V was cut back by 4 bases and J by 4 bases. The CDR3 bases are TGCGCCAGCAGCCCGGGACAGGGGTTCACCGGGGAGCTGTTTTTT. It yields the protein CASSPGQGFTGELFF.

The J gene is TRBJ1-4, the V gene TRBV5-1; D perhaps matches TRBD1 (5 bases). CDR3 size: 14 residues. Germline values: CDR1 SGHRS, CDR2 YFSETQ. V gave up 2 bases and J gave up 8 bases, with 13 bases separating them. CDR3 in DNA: TGCGCCAGCAGCTTAGTAGGGGCTGGGGAAAAACTGTTTTTT. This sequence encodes CASSLVGAGEKLFF.

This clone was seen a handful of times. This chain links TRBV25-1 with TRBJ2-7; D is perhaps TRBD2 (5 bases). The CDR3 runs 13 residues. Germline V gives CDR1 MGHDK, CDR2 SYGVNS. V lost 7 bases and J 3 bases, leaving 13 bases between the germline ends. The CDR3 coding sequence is TGTGCCAGCATTCCCAAAGGAGGCTACGAGCAGTACTTC. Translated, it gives CASIPKGGYEQYF.

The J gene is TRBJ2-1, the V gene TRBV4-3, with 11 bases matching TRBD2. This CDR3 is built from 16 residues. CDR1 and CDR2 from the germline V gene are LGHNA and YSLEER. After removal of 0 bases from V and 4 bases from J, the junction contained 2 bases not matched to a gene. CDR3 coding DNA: TGCGCCAGCAGCCAAGATAGACTAGCGGGATACAATGAGCAGTTCTTC. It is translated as CASSQDRLAGYNEQFF.

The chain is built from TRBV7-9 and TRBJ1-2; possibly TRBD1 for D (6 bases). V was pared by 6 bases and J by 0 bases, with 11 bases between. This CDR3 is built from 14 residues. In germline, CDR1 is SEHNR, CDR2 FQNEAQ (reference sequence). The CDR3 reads CASRPTGSNYGYTF. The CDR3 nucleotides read TGTGCCAGCAGACCAACAGGGTCTAACTATGGCTACACCTTC. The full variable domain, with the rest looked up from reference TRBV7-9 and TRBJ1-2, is DTGVSQNPRHKITKRGQNVTFRCDPISEHNRLYWYRQTLGQGPEFLTYFQNEAQLEKSRLLSDRFSAERPKGSFSTLEIQRTEQGDSAMYLCASRPTGSNYGYTFGSGTRLTVV.

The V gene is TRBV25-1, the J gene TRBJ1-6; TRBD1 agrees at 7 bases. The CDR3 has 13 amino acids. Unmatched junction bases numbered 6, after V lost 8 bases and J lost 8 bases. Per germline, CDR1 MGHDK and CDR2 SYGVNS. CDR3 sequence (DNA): TGTGCCAGCCGGGGACAGATCTATTCACCCCTCCACTTT. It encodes CASRGQIYSPLHF.

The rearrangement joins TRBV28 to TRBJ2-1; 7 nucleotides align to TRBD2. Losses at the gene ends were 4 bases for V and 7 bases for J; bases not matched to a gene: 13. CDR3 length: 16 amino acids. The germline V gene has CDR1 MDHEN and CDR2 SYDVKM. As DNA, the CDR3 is TGTGCCAGCAGTTCCGCCGGGGCGGGAGCGGGAAATGAGCAGTTCTTC. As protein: CASSSAGAGAGNEQFF.

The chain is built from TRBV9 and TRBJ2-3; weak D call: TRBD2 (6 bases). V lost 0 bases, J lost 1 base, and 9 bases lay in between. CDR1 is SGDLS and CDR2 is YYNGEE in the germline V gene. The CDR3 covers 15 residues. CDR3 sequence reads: CASSVGSGGTDTQYF. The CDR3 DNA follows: TGTGCCAGCAGCGTAGGTAGCGGAGGCACAGATACGCAGTATTTT.

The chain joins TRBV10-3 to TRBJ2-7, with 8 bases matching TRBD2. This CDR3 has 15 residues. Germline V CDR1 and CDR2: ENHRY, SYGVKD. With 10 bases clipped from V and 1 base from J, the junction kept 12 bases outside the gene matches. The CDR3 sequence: CATGGLAGFSYEQYF. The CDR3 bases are TGTGCCACCGGTGGATTAGCGGGGTTTTCCTACGAGCAGTACTTC.

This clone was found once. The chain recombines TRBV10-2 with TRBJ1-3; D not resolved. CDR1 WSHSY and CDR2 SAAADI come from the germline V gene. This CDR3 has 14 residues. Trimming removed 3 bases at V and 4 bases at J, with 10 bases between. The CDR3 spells CASSDQAIGNTIYF. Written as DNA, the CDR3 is TGCGCCAGCAGTGACCAGGCGATAGGAAACACCATATATTTT.

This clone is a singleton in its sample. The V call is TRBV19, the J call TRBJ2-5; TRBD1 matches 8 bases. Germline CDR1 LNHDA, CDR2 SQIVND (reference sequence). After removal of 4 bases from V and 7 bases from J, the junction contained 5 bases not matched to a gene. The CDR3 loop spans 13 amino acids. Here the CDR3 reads CASSTTGVATQYF. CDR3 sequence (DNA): TGTGCCAGTAGTACGACAGGGGTGGCGACCCAGTACTTC.

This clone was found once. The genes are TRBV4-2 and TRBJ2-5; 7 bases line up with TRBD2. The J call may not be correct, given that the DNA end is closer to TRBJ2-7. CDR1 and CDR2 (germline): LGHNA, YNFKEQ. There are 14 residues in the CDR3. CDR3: CASSHTSGAYEQYF. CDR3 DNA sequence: TGTGCCAGCAGCCATACCAGCGGGGCCTACGAGCAGTACTTC.

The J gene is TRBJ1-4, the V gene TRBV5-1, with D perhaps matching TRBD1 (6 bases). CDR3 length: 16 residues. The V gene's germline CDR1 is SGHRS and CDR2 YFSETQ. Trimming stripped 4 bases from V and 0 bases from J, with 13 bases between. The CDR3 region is CASSRSTGPTNEKLFF. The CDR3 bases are TGCGCCAGCAGCCGCTCAACAGGGCCAACTAATGAAAAACTGTTTTTT.

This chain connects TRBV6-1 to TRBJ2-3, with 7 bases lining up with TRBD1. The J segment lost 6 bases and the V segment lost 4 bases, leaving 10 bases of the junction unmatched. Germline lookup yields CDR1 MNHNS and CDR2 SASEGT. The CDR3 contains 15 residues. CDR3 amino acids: CASSGADRVGDTQYF. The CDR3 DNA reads TGTGCCAGCAGTGGAGCCGACAGGGTGGGCGATACGCAGTATTTT.

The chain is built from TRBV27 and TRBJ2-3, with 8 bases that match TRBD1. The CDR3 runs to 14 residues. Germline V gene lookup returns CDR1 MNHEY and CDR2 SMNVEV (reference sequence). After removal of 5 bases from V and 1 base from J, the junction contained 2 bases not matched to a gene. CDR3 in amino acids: CASSDRGGTDTQYF. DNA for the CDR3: TGTGCCAGCAGTGACAGGGGTGGCACAGATACGCAGTATTTT.

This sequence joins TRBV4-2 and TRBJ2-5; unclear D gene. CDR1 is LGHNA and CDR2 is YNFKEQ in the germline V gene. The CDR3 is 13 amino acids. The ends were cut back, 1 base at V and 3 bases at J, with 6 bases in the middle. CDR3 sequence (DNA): TGTGCCAGCAGCCAAGTTTCAGAAGAGACCCAGTACTTC. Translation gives CASSQVSEETQYF.

The CDR3 loop is CASSPGANYGYTF. The CDR3 coding sequence is TGTGCCAGCAGCCCAGGGGCTAACTATGGCTACACCTTC. The chain recombines TRBV7-2 with TRBJ1-2, with D possibly being TRBD1 (6 bases). The germline gives CDR1 SGHTA, CDR2 FQGNSA. The CDR3 contains 13 residues. V was trimmed by 5 bases and J by 0 bases, leaving 7 bases between them.

The CDR3 DNA follows: TGTGCCAGCAGCTCCGCTAGCGGGAGGGTGTGGAATGAGCAGTTCTTC. It translates to CASSSASGRVWNEQFF. The chain links TRBV7-8 to TRBJ2-1; 12 bases agree with TRBD2. The CDR3 runs 16 residues. Germline CDR1 SGHVS, CDR2 FQNEAQ. V lost 4 bases, J lost 7 bases, and 8 bases stayed unmatched.

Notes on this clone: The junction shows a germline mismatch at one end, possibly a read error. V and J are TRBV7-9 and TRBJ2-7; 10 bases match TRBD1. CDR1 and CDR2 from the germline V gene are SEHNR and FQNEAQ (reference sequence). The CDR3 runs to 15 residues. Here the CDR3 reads CSSSLEGQGPYEQYF. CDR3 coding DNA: TGTTCCAGCAGCTTAGAGGGACAGGGGCCTTACGAGCAGTACTTC.